This TCR beta chain is from a study of blood T cells in healthy people across ages. With respect to this clonotype: Its antigen is unidentified.

Through a sample-barcoded 5' primer and a J-beta primer mix, a second PCR was run for about 6 to 11 cycles. TCRdb re-analysed the 5' RACE reads in MiXCR, keeping a single row per CDR3 protein. There are around 1,500,000 distinct CDR3 sequences in the sample; roughly 27% occur only once, and about 7.7% lies in the top ten. The CDR3 covers 15 residues. Germline CDR1 MNHEY, CDR2 SVGEGT. The germline V and J ends were trimmed by 5 bases and 0 bases, with 12 bases remaining between them. Findings and caveats of the study: With unsorted PBMCs, a conclusive comparison of naive versus antigen-experienced cells was not possible.

This chain links TRBV6-2 or TRBV6-3 with TRBJ2-3, with D perhaps matching TRBD2 (7 bases). The clonotype comes from a woman aged 30 to 39 in good health. The sequenced sample was blood. CDR3 nucleotides: TGTGCCAGCAGTCGGGGGGCCCAAAGCACAGATACGCAGTATTTT. This translates into CASSRGAQSTDTQYF.